This TCR beta chain was observed in a study of blood T cell repertoires in COVID-19. Turning to the study itself: Whether acute or convalescent, the COVID-19 samples came from the United States, Italy and Spain.

The length of the CDR3 is 15 residues. V lost 0 bases and J 4 bases, leaving 14 bases between the germline ends. Germline V gene data show CDR1 as SGDLS and CDR2 as YYNGEE. Sequenced by immunoSEQ multiplex PCR; TCRdb stores in-frame clones only, minus some. The sample holds approximately 280,000 clones, 90% seen once. The sequenced material came from PBMCs or T cells enriched from blood (not recorded which). The chain has TRBV9 and TRBJ2-7; D might be TRBD2 (5 bases). This clonotype was obtained from a woman younger than 30 with acute COVID-19. CDR3 coding DNA: TGTGCCAGCAGCGTAGGGGCGGGCACGGGGTACGAGCAGTACTTC. This encodes CASSVGAGTGYEQYF.